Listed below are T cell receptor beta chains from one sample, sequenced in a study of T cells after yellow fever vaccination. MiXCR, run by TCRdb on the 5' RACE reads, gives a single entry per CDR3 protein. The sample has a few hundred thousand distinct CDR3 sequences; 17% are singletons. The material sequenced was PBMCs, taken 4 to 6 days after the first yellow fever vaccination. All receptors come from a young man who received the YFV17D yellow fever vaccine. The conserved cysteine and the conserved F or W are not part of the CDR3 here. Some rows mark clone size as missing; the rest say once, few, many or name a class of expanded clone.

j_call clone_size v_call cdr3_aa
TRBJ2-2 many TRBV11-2 ASSFSTSGAFGSGELF
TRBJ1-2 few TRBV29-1 SGWIVDNYGYT
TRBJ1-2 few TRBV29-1 SVEDHFWKGVGYT
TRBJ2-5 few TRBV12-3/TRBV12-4 ASSSRDRVETQY
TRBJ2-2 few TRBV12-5 ASGSPRGLSNTGELF
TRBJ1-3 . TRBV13 ASRPPRSPTGNTIY
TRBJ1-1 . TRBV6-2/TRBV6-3 ASSLQQVLREAF
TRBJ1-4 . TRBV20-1 SATPGQLGEKLF
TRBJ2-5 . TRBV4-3 ASSQDVGTLETQY
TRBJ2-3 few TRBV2 ASRTRGGWASTDTQY
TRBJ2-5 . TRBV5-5 ASSLERRRTRETQY
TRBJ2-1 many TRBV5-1 ASSLGLDSYNEQF
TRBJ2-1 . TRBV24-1 ATNGGSNYNEQF
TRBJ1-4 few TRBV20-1 SASRGSPGINEKLF
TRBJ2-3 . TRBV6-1 ASSVGRASNTQY
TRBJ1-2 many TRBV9 ASSVNYGYT
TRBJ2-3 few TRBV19 ASRTYGGASDTQY
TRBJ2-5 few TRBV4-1 ASSQERTGGIEETQY
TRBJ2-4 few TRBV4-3 ASSGLNKNIQY
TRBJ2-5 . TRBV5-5 ASRINLLAGGKETQY
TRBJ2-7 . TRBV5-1 ASSFTEYSYEQY
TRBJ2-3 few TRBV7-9 ASSAGTGVPDTQY
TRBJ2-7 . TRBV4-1 ASSQVLPSGVWYEQY
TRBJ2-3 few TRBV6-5 ASSYSDTGSGDTQY
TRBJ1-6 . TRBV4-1 ASSQGSASPLH
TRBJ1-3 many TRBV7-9 ASSSGGNTIY
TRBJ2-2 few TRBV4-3 ASSSHFGGSGELF
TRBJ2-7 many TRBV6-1 ASSPGLAPYEQY
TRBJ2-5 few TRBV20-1 SASGIETQY
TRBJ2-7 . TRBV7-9 ASSARRYVGDGEQY
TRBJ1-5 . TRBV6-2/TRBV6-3 ASNPLRGGNQPQH
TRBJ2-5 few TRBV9 ASSVGGGGQETQY
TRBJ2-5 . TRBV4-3 ASSQDNQGEETQY
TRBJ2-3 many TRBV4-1 ASSLLGTADTQY
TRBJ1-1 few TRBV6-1 ASSDPGQGSAEAF
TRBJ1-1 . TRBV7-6 ASSFRPYESTEAF
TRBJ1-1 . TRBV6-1 ASSDTGGRDTEAF
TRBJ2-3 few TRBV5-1 ASRLSGGTDTQY
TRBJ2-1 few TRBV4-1 ASSQVTRGADEQF
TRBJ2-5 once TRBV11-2 ASTTPRTSMKETQY
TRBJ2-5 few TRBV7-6 ASSRRYGQAVGETQY
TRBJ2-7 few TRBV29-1 SVETGRGYEQY
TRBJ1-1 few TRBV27 ASSLFPGKPKVGTEAF
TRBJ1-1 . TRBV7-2 ASSLYAEAF
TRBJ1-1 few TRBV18 ASSPPGINTEAF
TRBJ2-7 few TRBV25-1 ASSPSGEVGEQY
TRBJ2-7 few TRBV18 ASQKDRAESEQY
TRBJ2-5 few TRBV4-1 ASSSRTGRGGETQY
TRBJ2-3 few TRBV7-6 APTPPRQGDTDTQY
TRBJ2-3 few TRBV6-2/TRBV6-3 ASSYSGTGRDTQY
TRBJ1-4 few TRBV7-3 ASSLIPLGEKLF
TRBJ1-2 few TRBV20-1 SATRGFGYT
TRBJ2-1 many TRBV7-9 ASSAPMDRANEQF
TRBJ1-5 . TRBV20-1 SARGLPGNQPQH
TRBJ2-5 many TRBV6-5 ASSYDGGEETQY